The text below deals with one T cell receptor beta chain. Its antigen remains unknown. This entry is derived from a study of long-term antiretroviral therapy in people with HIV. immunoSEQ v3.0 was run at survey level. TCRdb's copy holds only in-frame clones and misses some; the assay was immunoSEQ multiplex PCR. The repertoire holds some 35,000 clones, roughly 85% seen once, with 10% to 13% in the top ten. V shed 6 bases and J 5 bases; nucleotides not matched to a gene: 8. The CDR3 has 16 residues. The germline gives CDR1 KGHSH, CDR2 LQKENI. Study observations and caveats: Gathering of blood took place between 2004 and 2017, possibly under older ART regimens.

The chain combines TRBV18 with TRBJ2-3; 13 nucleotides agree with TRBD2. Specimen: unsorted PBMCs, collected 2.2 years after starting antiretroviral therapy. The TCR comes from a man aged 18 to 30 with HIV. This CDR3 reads CASSRTSGGAGDTQYF. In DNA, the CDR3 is TGTGCCAGCTCCCGCACTAGCGGGGGGGCCGGAGATACGCAGTATTTT. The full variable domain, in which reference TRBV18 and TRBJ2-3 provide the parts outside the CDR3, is NAGVMQNPRHLVRRRGQEARLRCSPMKGHSHVYWYRQLPEEGLKFMVYLQKENIIDESGMPKERFSAEFPKEGPSILRIQQVVRGDSAAYFCASSRTSGGAGDTQYFGPGTRLTVL.